These T cell receptor beta chains were read from a single sample in a study of blood T cell repertoires in COVID-19. The table came from immunoSEQ multiplex PCR; TCRdb's copy has only in-frame clones and leaves some out. The table includes under 300,000 clones, about 88% detected once. Sequencing was done on a sample of peripheral blood. All receptors come from a woman aged 40 to 50 who had recovered from COVID-19. The CDR3 runs from the conserved cysteine through the conserved F or W. D genes are given only for firm matches. Clone size is given for some rows only: seen once, a few or many times, or a class if the clone is expanded.

j_call clone_size d_call v_call cdr3_aa cdr3_nt
TRBJ2-2 . TRBD1 TRBV7-9 CASSLTGATSGELFF TGTGCCAGCAGCTTAACAGGGGCCACGTCCGGGGAGCTGTTTTTT
TRBJ1-1 . . TRBV6-2/TRBV6-3 CASSPGLPNTEAFF TGTGCCAGCAGCCCGGGACTGCCGAACACTGAAGCTTTCTTT
TRBJ1-2 once . TRBV6-5 CASSYLGGANYGYTF TGTGCCAGCAGTTATCTGGGGGGAGCTAACTATGGCTACACCTTC
TRBJ2-7 . TRBD1 TRBV6-6 CASSLIQGQGFQEQYF TGTGCCAGCAGTCTAATCCAGGGACAGGGGTTCCAAGAGCAGTACTTC
TRBJ2-5 . TRBD1 TRBV7-2 CASSLGTGETQYF TGTGCCAGCAGCTTAGGGACAGGAGAGACCCAGTACTTC
TRBJ1-5 . . TRBV27 CASSSASTGKPQHF TGTGCCAGCAGTTCAGCCTCCACAGGGAAGCCCCAGCATTTT
TRBJ2-1 . TRBD2 TRBV13 CASSFLAGGHNEQFF TGTGCCAGCAGCTTTCTAGCGGGAGGACACAATGAGCAGTTCTTC
TRBJ2-7 . . TRBV18 CASSPPDGSSYEQYF TGTGCCAGCTCACCGCCGGACGGGAGCTCCTACGAGCAGTACTTC
TRBJ2-7 . TRBD2 TRBV11-2 CASSSGTSGRLKPSYEQYF TGTGCCAGCAGCTCCGGGACTAGCGGGAGGTTAAAACCCTCCTACGAGCAGTACTTC
TRBJ2-3 . . TRBV7-2 CASSFGGSRGTDTQYF TGTGCCAGCAGCTTCGGGGGATCAAGGGGCACAGATACGCAGTATTTT
TRBJ2-7 many . TRBV27 CASPQQGAPYEQYF TGTGCCAGCCCCCAGCAGGGCGCCCCATACGAGCAGTACTTC
TRBJ2-3 . . TRBV27 CASSLLYGTPSTDTQYF TGTGCCAGCAGTTTATTGTACGGGACTCCTAGCACAGATACGCAGTATTTT
TRBJ2-7 . . TRBV5-1 CASSLAQGRLYEQYF TGCGCCAGCAGCTTGGCCCAGGGCAGATTGTACGAGCAGTACTTC
TRBJ1-5 . . TRBV2 CASSETSYSNQPQHF TGTGCCAGCAGTGAGACATCCTATAGCAATCAGCCCCAGCATTTT
TRBJ1-2 . TRBD1 TRBV19 CASSGPGGYGYTF TGTGCCAGTAGTGGACCAGGGGGCTATGGCTACACCTTC
TRBJ1-5 . TRBD1 TRBV7-9 CASSPPTGAQHF TGTGCCAGCAGCCCGCCGACAGGGGCCCAGCATTTT
TRBJ2-1 . . TRBV7-3 CASSLNRENNEQFF TGTGCCAGCAGCTTAAACCGAGAGAACAATGAGCAGTTCTTC
TRBJ2-3 once . TRBV7-3 CASSPGLDRSTDTQYF TGTGCCAGCAGCCCGGGACTCGATCGCTCCACAGATACGCAGTATTTT
TRBJ2-1 . TRBD2 TRBV7-6 CASSLARTSGIAEQFF TGTGCCAGCAGCTTAGCAAGGACTAGCGGGATTGCCGAGCAGTTCTTC
TRBJ2-7 once TRBD1 TRBV7-2 CASSRTGDEQYF TGTGCCAGCTCAAGGACAGGGGACGAGCAGTACTTC
TRBJ1-2 . . TRBV7-8 CASSLRGRAVGYTF TGTGCCAGCAGCTTAAGGGGCAGGGCGGTTGGCTACACCTTC
TRBJ1-1 . . TRBV6-2/TRBV6-3 CASSYRGDTEAFF TGTGCCAGCAGTTACCGGGGGGACACTGAAGCTTTCTTT
TRBJ2-5 . . TRBV7-8 CASSRELAETQYF TGTGCCAGCAGCCGGGAGTTGGCGGAGACCCAGTACTTC
TRBJ2-7 . TRBD1 TRBV6-2/TRBV6-3 CASSRTRDSPPKGYEQYF TGTGCCAGCAGCCGAACCCGGGACAGCCCACCGAAGGGATACGAGCAGTACTTC
TRBJ2-3 . TRBD1 TRBV10-3 CAISETWGQGFTDTQYF TGTGCCATCAGTGAAACCTGGGGACAGGGATTCACAGATACGCAGTATTTT